Sequencing of this TCR beta chain was carried out in a study of T cells in Graves' hyperthyroidism and ophthalmopathy. CDR1 SEHNR and CDR2 FQNEAQ come from the germline V gene (reference sequence). V gave up 3 bases and J gave up 0 bases; unmatched junction bases: 4. This CDR3 is 16 amino acids long. Worth noting for this clonotype: Its antigen is undetermined.

RNA transcripts yielded amplified TCR beta CDR3 regions. With the HTBI primer set, the TCR CDR3 went through a first round of RT-PCR. TCRdb itself ran the multiplex PCR reads through MiXCR, one entry per CDR3 protein. The sample contains more than 350,000 distinct CDR3 sequences, about 18% of which appear only once. The PBMCs were sourced from fresh peripheral blood (approximately 9 ml). Whole-study findings and limits: The model foresaw ophthalmopathy a median around 6 months prior to onset. Blood held most thyroid clonotypes expanded above 0.001 frequency.

The source is a woman in her 30s with Graves' hyperthyroidism that later progressed to Graves' ophthalmopathy. The genes are TRBV7-9 and TRBJ2-1; 8 bases are shared with TRBD2. Sequences were obtained from blood. CDR3 amino acids: CASSFFGTSSYNEQFF. In DNA form, the CDR3 reads TGTGCCAGCAGCTTTTTCGGGACTAGCTCCTACAATGAGCAGTTCTTC.